This T cell receptor beta chain originates from a study of early T cells in non-severe SARS-CoV-2 infection. TCRdb ran MiXCR on the 5' RACE reads and lists one entry per CDR3 protein. The data hold around 40,000 distinct CDR3 sequences, with under 8% observed a single time. CDR3 length: 13 amino acids. Trimming left V 7 bases short and J 4 bases short, with 11 bases between. Material for sequencing was whole blood. This sequence originates from an adult who was a healthcare worker with PCR-confirmed SARS-CoV-2 infection or an uninfected control (not recorded which). The chain combines TRBV12-3 or TRBV12-4 with TRBJ2-1; D is uncertain. Here the CDR3 DNA reads TGTGCCAGCACCCTTAGGCGGTACAATGAGCAGTTCTTC. Protein: CASTLRRYNEQFF.